These T cell receptor beta chains were read from a single sample in a study of T cell changes during pregnancy in multiple sclerosis. The table came from immunoSEQ multiplex PCR; TCRdb's copy has only in-frame clones and leaves some out. Altogether about 40,000 clones are present, about 92% being singletons, with the ten largest covering roughly 13%. The specimen was CD8+ T cells from peripheral blood mononuclear cells, collected in the first trimester of pregnancy. These receptor sequences come from a female donor with multiple sclerosis, enrolled in a pregnancy study. Each CDR3 is given with its conserved first and last residue. D genes are given only for firm matches.

D gene	V gene	J gene	CDR3 protein
NA	TRBV9	TRBJ1-2	CASSPGGFGYTF
TRBD2	TRBV28	TRBJ2-1	CASSSPGTSIVSYNEQFF
TRBD1	TRBV5-5	TRBJ2-1	CASSLGGGSVDEQFF
TRBD1	TRBV14	TRBJ2-1	CASSQDARGYEQFF
NA	TRBV5-4	TRBJ2-7	CASSLADEQYF
NA	TRBV19	TRBJ1-1	CASSPRQANTEAFF
TRBD2	TRBV27	TRBJ2-7	CASSLGASGTYEQYF
NA	TRBV13	TRBJ2-2	CASSLNPGENTGELFF
NA	TRBV21-1	TRBJ2-6	CASSKEHGTGVNVLTF
TRBD2	TRBV19	TRBJ2-3	CASSLLAGATSTDTQYF
NA	TRBV15	TRBJ1-5	CATRMGVGQPQHF
TRBD1	TRBV5-1	TRBJ1-4	CASSLVGQGTTNEKLFF
NA	TRBV27	TRBJ1-1	CASSLDKNTEAFF
NA	TRBV7-6	TRBJ1-6	CASSRDGGRSPLHF
NA	TRBV2	TRBJ2-7	CASSEWGLAYEQYF
TRBD1	TRBV27	TRBJ2-1	CASSLFGQGTNEQFF
NA	TRBV29-1	TRBJ2-2	CSVDGHSNTGELFF
NA	TRBV18	TRBJ2-7	CASSSGQSYEQYF
NA	TRBV2	TRBJ1-3	CASKEGHSGNTIYF
NA	TRBV25-1	TRBJ2-1	CASSALYEQFF
NA	TRBV5-6	TRBJ2-1	CASNPSVGREQFF
TRBD2	TRBV19	TRBJ2-3	CASAGADLSTDTQYF
NA	TRBV13	TRBJ1-1	CVSSGGTEAFF
TRBD2	TRBV4-2	TRBJ2-3	CASSQGLAGGVDTQYF
TRBD2	TRBV27	TRBJ2-3	CASGVVAGGPDTQYF
TRBD1	TRBV19	TRBJ1-5	CASSLDRDSNQPQHF
NA	TRBV6-4	TRBJ2-3	CASSDSGGSTDTQYF
NA	TRBV13	TRBJ2-1	CASSLGLGEDNEQFF
TRBD2	TRBV5-6	TRBJ2-5	CASSLGSGGETQYF
NA	TRBV7-8	TRBJ1-1	CASTPGGDTEAFF
NA	TRBV7-9	TRBJ1-4	CASSLGGGNEKLFF
NA	TRBV12-5	TRBJ1-5	CASGLGGQYSNQPQHF
NA	TRBV7-9	TRBJ1-2	CASSLDGGRAYTF
TRBD2	TRBV29-1	TRBJ2-3	CSVDGMAGGSDTQYF
TRBD1	TRBV6-5	TRBJ2-7	CASSLGQGYEQYF
TRBD1	TRBV9	TRBJ2-7	CASSVGSTGGYEQYF
TRBD1	TRBV5-5	TRBJ2-1	CASSQDRGLNEQFF
NA	TRBV6-1	TRBJ2-7	CASKSGSYEQYF
NA	TRBV5-4	TRBJ1-6	CASSSDRVKSPLHF
NA	TRBV30	TRBJ1-5	CAWSVEVNQPQHF
NA	TRBV29-1	TRBJ2-7	CSVELYMAAHYEQYF
NA	TRBV6-1	TRBJ1-5	CASSEAQPQHF
TRBD2	TRBV19	TRBJ2-3	CASNAGVGTDTQYF
TRBD2	TRBV7-3	TRBJ2-3	CASSQIAGALTDTQYF
TRBD1	TRBV5-1	TRBJ2-7	CASSLDTGGEQYF
NA	TRBV9	TRBJ1-3	CASSAGGGNTIYF
TRBD1	TRBV19	TRBJ2-1	CASSIGGTGDEQFF
TRBD2	TRBV18	TRBJ2-4	CASRLSGGAENIQYF
TRBD2	TRBV9	TRBJ2-7	CASSEGGSGAYEQYF
TRBD1	TRBV27	TRBJ2-7	CASSLWTGDEQYF
NA	TRBV13	TRBJ2-7	CASSRGGAGRYEQYF
TRBD1	TRBV7-9	TRBJ1-6	CASSPRQGTGDNSPLHF